These 4 T cell receptor beta chains came from one sample sequenced in a study of tumor and adjacent non-tumor tissue in lung cancer. Three rounds of nested PCR, following a modified ARM-PCR protocol, produced the TCRbeta library. In TCRdb, the multiplex PCR reads were re-called with MiXCR into one record per CDR3 protein. The sample has 75,000 to 80,000 distinct CDR3 sequences; roughly 76% are singletons. The template was RNA from unsorted bulk tissue. Sequencing was done on a sample of lung tumor tissue. All receptors derive from a woman in her 50s with non-small cell lung cancer.

Note on this clonotype: Mismatch with germline at one junction end may stem from a read error. In nucleotides, the CDR3 is TGTGCCAACAGCCAAGTCTTCGGCGAGGAAGAGACCCAGTACTTC. Residues: CANSQVFGEEETQYF. V usage is TRBV4-2 and J usage is TRBJ2-5; D is unresolved. Germline assignment: CDR1 LGHNA and CDR2 YNFKEQ. This CDR3 is built from 15 residues.

As concerns this clonotype: The junction does not match germline at one end; this may be a read error. The CDR3 nucleotides are TGTGTCATCTCAAGACTAGTCGGGAGTACCTACGAGCGGTACTTC. As protein: CVISRLVGSTYERYF. The chain links TRBV10-3 to TRBJ2-7; TRBD2 is a possible D gene (6 bases). This CDR3 is built from 15 residues. Germline loops: CDR1 ENHRY, CDR2 SYGVKD.

By frequency in the sample, this clonotype is medium-sized. V is TRBV2 and J is TRBJ2-7; no firm D call. The germline CDR1 and CDR2 sequences are SNHLY and FYNNEI. CDR3 size: 11 residues. The germline V and J ends were trimmed by 4 bases and 4 bases, with 5 bases remaining between them. The CDR3 region is CASSVGYEQYF. The CDR3 coding sequence is TGTGCCAGCAGTGTCGGTTACGAGCAGTACTTC.

As regards this clonotype: A junction end diverges from the germline sequence, so it may reflect a read error. The V gene is TRBV28, the J gene TRBJ1-1; D ambiguous. Per germline, CDR1 MDHEN and CDR2 SYDVKM. The CDR3 totals 15 residues. The CDR3 DNA sequence: TGCGCCAGCATCCCTGAAGGGATAAAGAACACTGAAGCTTTCTTT. It specifies CASIPEGIKNTEAFF.